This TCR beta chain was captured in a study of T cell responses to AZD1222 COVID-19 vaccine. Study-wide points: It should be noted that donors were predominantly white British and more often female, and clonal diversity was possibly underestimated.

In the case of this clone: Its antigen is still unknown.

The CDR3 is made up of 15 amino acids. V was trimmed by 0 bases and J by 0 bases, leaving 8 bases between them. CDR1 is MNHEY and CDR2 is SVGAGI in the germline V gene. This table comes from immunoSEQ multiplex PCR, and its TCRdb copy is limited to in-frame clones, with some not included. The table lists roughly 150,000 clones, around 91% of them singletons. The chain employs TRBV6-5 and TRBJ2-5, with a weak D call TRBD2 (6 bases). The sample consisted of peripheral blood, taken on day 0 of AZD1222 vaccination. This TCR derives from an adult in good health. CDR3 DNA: TGTGCCAGCAGTTACTCTTGGGACTACCAAGAGACCCAGTACTTC. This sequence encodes CASSYSWDYQETQYF.